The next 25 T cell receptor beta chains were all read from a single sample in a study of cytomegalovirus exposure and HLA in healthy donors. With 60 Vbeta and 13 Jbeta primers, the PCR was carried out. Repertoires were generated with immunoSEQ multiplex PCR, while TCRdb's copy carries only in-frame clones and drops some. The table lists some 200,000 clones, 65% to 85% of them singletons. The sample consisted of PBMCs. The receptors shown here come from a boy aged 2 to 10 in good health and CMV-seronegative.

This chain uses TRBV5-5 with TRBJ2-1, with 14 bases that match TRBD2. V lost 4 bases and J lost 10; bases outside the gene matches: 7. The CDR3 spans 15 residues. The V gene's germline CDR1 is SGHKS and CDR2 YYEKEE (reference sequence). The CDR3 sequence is CASSLGLAGAGEQFF. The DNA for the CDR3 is TGTGCCAGCAGCCTGGGACTAGCGGGAGCCGGCGAGCAGTTCTTC. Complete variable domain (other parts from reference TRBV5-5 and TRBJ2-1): DAGVTQSPTHLIKTRGQQVTLRCSPISGHKSVSWYQQVLGQGPQFIFQYYEKEERGRGNFPDRFSARQFPNYSSELNVNALLLGDSALYLCASSLGLAGAGEQFFGPGTRLTVL.

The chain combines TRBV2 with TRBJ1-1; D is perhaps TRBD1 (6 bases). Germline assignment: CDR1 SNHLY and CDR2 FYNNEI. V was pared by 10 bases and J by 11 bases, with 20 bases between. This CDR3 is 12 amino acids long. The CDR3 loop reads CATEGQLSVAFF. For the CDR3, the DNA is TGTGCCACCGAAGGACAGTTAAGTGTGGCTTTCTTT.

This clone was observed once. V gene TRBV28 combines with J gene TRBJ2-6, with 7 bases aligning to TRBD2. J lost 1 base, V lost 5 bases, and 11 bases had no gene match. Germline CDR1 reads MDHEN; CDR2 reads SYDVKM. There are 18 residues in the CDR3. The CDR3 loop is CASSRAGEGTSGANVLTF. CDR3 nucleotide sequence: TGTGCCAGCAGTCGGGCGGGAGAAGGGACGTCTGGGGCCAACGTCCTGACTTTC.

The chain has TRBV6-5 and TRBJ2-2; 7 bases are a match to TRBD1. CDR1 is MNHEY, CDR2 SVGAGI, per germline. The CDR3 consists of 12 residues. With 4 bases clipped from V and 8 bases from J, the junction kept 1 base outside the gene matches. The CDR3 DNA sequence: TGTGCCAGCAGTTGGGGACAGGGGGAGCTGTTTTTT. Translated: CASSWGQGELFF.

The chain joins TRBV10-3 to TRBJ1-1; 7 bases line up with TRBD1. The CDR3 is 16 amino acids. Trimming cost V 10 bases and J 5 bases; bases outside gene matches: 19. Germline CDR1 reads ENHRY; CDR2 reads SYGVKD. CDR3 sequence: CATTTSTGVRGTEAFF. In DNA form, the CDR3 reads TGTGCCACGACAACCTCTACAGGGGTAAGGGGGACTGAAGCTTTCTTT.

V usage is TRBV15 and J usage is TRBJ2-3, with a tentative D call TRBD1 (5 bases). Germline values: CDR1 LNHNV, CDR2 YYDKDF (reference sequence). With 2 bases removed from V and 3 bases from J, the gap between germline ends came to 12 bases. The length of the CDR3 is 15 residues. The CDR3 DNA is TGTGCCACCAGCAGACAGGGTCGAGAAACAGATACGCAGTATTTT. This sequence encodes CATSRQGRETDTQYF.

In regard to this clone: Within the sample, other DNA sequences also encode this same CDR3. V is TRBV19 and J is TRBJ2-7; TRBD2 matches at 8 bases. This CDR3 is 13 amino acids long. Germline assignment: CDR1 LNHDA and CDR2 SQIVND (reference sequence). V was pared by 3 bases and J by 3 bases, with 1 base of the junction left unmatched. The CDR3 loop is CASSIGTSYEQYF. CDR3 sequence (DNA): TGTGCCAGTAGTATCGGGACTAGCTACGAGCAGTACTTC.

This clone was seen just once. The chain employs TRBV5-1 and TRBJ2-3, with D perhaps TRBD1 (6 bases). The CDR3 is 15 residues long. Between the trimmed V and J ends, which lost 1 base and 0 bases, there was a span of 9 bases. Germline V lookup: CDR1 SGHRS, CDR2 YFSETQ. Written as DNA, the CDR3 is TGCGCCAGCAGCTTGAAGGGACACAGCACAGATACGCAGTATTTT. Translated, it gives CASSLKGHSTDTQYF.

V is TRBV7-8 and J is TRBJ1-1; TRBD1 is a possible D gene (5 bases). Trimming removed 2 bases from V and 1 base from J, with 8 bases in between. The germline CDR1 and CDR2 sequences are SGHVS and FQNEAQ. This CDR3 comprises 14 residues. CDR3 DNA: TGTGCCAGCAGCTTATACAGGTCGAACACTGAAGCTTTCTTT. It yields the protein CASSLYRSNTEAFF.

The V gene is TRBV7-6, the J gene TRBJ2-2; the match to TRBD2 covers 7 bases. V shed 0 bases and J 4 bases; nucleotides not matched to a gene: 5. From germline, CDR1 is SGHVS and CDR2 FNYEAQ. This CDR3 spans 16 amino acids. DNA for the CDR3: TGTGCCAGCAGCTTAGCGAGCGGGGCTTTCACCGGGGAGCTGTTTTTT. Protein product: CASSLASGAFTGELFF.

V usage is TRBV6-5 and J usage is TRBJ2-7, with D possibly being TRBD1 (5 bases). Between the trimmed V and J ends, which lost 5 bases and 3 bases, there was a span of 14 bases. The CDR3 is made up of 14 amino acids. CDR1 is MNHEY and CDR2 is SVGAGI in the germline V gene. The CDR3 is CASSESDKYYEQYF. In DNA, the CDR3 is TGTGCCAGCAGTGAGTCGGACAAATACTACGAGCAGTACTTC.

DNA of the CDR3: TGCGCCAGCTTAGCTCCGACTAGCGGGAGGGGGGCCTACAATGAGCAGTTCTTC. It encodes CASLAPTSGRGAYNEQFF. V usage is TRBV10-1 and J usage is TRBJ2-1; TRBD2 aligns across 14 bases. The ends lost 8 bases at V and 2 bases at J; junction bases unmatched: 11. CDR3 length: 18 residues. Germline lookup yields CDR1 WNHNN and CDR2 SYGVQD (reference sequence).

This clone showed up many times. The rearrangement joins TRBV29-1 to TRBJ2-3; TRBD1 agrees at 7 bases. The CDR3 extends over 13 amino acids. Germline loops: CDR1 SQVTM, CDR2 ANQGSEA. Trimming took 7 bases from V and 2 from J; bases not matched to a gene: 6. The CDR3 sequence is CSGDSFTTDTQYF. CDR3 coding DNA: TGCAGCGGGGACAGCTTTACCACAGATACGCAGTATTTT.

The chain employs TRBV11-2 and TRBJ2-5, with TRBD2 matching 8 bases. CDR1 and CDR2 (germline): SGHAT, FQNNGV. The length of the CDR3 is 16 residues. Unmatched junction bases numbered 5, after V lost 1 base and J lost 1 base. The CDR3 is CASSLGGTSGQETQYF. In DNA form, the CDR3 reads TGTGCCAGCAGCTTAGGTGGCACTAGCGGCCAAGAGACCCAGTACTTC.

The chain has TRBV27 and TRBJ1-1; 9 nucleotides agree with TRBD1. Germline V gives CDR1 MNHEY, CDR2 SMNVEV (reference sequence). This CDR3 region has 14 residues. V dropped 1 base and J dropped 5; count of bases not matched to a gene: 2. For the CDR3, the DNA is TGTGCCAGCAGTTTATTAGGACAGGGGACTGAAGCTTTCTTT. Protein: CASSLLGQGTEAFF.

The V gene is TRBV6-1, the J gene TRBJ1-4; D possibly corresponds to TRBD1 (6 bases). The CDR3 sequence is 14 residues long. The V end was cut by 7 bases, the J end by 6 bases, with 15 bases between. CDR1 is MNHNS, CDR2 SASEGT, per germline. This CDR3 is CASTQERGYEKLFF. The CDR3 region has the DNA TGTGCCAGCACCCAGGAAAGGGGGTATGAAAAACTGTTTTTT.

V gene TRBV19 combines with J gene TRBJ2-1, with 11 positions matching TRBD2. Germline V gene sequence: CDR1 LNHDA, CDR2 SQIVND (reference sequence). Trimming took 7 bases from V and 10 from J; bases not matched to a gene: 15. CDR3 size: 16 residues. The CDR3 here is CASIPKGLADRGEQFF. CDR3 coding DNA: TGTGCCAGTATCCCGAAGGGACTAGCGGATAGGGGGGAGCAGTTCTTC.

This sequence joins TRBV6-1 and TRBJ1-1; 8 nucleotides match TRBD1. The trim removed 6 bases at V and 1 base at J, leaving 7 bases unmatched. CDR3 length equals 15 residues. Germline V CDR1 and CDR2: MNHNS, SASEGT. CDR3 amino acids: CASRKTGAGNTEAFF. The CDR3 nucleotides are TGTGCCAGCAGGAAGACAGGGGCAGGGAACACTGAAGCTTTCTTT.

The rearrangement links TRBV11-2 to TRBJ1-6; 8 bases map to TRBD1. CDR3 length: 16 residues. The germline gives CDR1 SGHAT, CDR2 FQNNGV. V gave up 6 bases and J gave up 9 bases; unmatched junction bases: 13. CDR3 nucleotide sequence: TGTGCCAGCAGACCATTCGGACAGGGATTGGGTTCACCCCTCCACTTT. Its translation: CASRPFGQGLGSPLHF.

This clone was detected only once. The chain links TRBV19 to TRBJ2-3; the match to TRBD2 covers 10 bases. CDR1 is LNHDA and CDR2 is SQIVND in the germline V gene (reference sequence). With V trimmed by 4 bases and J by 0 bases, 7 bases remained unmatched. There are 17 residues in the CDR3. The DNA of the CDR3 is TGTGCCAGTAGTAGAGGACTAGCGGAACTTAGCACAGATACGCAGTATTTT. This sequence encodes CASSRGLAELSTDTQYF.

The CDR3 DNA reads TGTGCCAGCAGCTCAAACACCGGGGAGCTGTTTTTT. Translation: CASSSNTGELFF. This chain connects TRBV5-6 to TRBJ2-2; no clear D. Germline V gene data show CDR1 as SGHDT and CDR2 as YYEEEE. Trimming left V 3 bases short and J 2 bases short, with 2 bases between. The CDR3 contains 12 residues. Drawing the rest from reference TRBV5-6 and TRBJ2-2, the complete variable domain is DAGVTQSPTHLIKTRGQQVTLRCSPKSGHDTVSWYQQALGQGPQFIFQYYEEEERQRGNFPDRFSGHQFPNYSSELNVNALLLGDSALYLCASSSNTGELFFGEGSRLTVL.

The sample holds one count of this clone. The CDR3 region has the DNA TGTGCCAGCAGCTCATCTATCGGGACCAGGGGGCCTTATGGCTACACCTTC. Its protein is CASSSSIGTRGPYGYTF. The chain is built from TRBV7-9 and TRBJ1-2; 8 bases align to TRBD1. The CDR3 contains 17 residues. Germline V lookup: CDR1 SEHNR, CDR2 FQNEAQ (reference sequence). Trimming at V came to 4 bases and at J to 5 bases, leaving 15 bases not matched to a gene. The full variable domain, its missing parts supplied by reference TRBV7-9 and TRBJ1-2, is DTGVSQNPRHKITKRGQNVTFRCDPISEHNRLYWYRQTLGQGPEFLTYFQNEAQLEKSRLLSDRFSAERPKGSFSTLEIQRTEQGDSAMYLCASSSSIGTRGPYGYTFGSGTRLTVV.

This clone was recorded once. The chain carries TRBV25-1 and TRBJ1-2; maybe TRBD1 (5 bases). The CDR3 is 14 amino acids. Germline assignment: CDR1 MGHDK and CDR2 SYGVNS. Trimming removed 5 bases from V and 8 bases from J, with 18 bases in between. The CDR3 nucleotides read TGTGCCAGCAGTCTCCTAGGGGTTCTCGGCGGCTACACCTTC. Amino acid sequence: CASSLLGVLGGYTF.

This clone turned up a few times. The CDR3 nucleotides read TGTGCCAGCGGTCGGACAGGGAAGAACCAAGAGACCCAGTACTTC. Translating it yields CASGRTGKNQETQYF. This chain uses TRBV6-1 with TRBJ2-5; 8 bases map to TRBD1. CDR3 size: 15 residues. The germline V gene encodes CDR1 MNHNS and CDR2 SASEGT. V dropped 8 bases and J dropped 0; count of bases not matched to a gene: 8.

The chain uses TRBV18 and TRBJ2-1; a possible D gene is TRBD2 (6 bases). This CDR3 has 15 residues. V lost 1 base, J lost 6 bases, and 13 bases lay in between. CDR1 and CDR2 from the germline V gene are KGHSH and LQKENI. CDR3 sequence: CASSPQEGLRNEQFF. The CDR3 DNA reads TGTGCCAGCTCACCACAGGAGGGACTCCGCAATGAGCAGTTCTTC.